The TCR beta chain described here comes from a study of beta chain features in type 1 diabetes (dated by TCRdb to 2016 to 2018). Study-wide context: No differences in mean age, gender distribution, total cell number or subset yield were found between patients and healthy donors. Across all samples, roughly 110,000,000 sorted cells were examined, and cell number per subset correlated strongly with RNA yield. The study compared the TCRB repertoires of sorted circulating CD4+ T cell subsets in recently diagnosed type 1 diabetes patients with those in matched healthy donors. Regulatory and stem cell-like memory subsets were isolated from only 8 patients and about eight healthy donors, whereas naive and central memory subsets came from all 30 or so donors.

Results and caveats for the whole study, not just this receptor: Because cDNA was sequenced instead of genomic DNA, activated cells with high expression could be over-represented, although the groups did not differ in activation or CD3 levels. PCR might favor shorter templates, but patient and control samples were amplified and corrected together, so any skew would affect both groups equally. Naive, central memory and regulatory TCRB repertoires appeared to be more similar among patients than among healthy donors. Because the HLA sub-analyses included only small numbers of individuals, any influence of HLA type on TCRB rearrangement was left unresolved. Fewer insertions and more nucleotide deletions at VDJ recombination sites were observed in patients with type 1 diabetes, implying thymic rearrangement abnormalities. In all four CD4+ subsets, TCRB CDR3 length was moderately but significantly shorter in type 1 diabetes patients.

From the cysteine through the phenylalanine, the CDR3 covers 15 amino acids. The read is trimmed to its CDR3 DNA, 45 bases read in frame from base 1. The germline V gene specifies MDHEN as CDR1 and SYDVKM as CDR2. At the junction V is shortened by 6 bases and J by 3 bases; bases outside the gene matches: 8. This clone was found a few times. The antigen it binds to is not known. Base qualities are missing; no much larger clone stands one base away. From each donor, a single peripheral blood sample of 100 to 150 mL on average was drawn into heparinised tubes. A BD FACSAria II and a panel including CD45RO, CCR7, CD25, CD127, CD95 and CD27 were used to sort naive, central memory, regulatory and stem cell-like memory CD4+ T cells. A purity above 95% was achieved for all sorted populations. PBMCs were isolated immediately by Lymphoprep density gradient centrifugation and stained directly without culture. To minimize batch effects, samples were stained and sorted in pairs, one healthy donor with one patient per experiment.

The entire isolated RNA was reverse transcribed using the High Capacity cDNA Reverse Transcription Kit, and thus expressed TCRB transcripts were sequenced. Deep immunoSEQ sequencing was applied to naive, central memory and regulatory T cell samples, giving an average of roughly 3.5 million total reads per sample. Sorted cells were lysed in RLT buffer, and RNA was extracted using DNase-treated RNeasy Micro or Mini kits according to cell number. Each cell subset was processed on its own to prevent cross-contamination, while patient and healthy donor samples were processed together. The immunoSEQ multiplex PCR was used to amplify TCRB sequences from cDNA, generating 87-bp fragments that spanned the CDR3 region. Amplicons were sequenced on the Illumina HiSeq platform. On the authors' methods: PCR bias was computationally corrected using synthetic template baselines, reads within Hamming distance 2 were collapsed, and singletons that could not be merged were discarded. Reads were aligned against IMGT so that V, D and J genes, CDR3 length and insertions or deletions at six rearrangement sites could be assigned. Within each subset, clonotype counts were normalized to sorted cell number, after which true diversity and Gini coefficients were computed with the tcR R package. The overlap coefficient, calculated on TCRB nucleotide sequences, was used to measure repertoire sharing. The table was pulled from immuneACCESS by TCRdb, which kept in-frame rearrangements only. Such tables lose some clones; where checked, under half of the loss comes from unresolved V genes, and the rest has no known cause. That table furnishes V, J and clone size, whereas the DNA furnished D and trimming. The sample has under 300,000 clones on record, 25% to 30% of them singletons. 3% to 4% of the sample goes to the ten largest clones.

The clonotype originates from a man aged 30-40 years in good health. The V and J genes are TRBV28 and TRBJ1-5; TRBD1 agrees with 7 junctional bases. The sequenced sample was central memory CD4+ T cells from blood. The sequenced DNA: TGTGCCAGCAGCCCAGGGGGTGGATACAATCAGCCCCAGCATTTT. The translation is CASSPGGGYNQPQHF.